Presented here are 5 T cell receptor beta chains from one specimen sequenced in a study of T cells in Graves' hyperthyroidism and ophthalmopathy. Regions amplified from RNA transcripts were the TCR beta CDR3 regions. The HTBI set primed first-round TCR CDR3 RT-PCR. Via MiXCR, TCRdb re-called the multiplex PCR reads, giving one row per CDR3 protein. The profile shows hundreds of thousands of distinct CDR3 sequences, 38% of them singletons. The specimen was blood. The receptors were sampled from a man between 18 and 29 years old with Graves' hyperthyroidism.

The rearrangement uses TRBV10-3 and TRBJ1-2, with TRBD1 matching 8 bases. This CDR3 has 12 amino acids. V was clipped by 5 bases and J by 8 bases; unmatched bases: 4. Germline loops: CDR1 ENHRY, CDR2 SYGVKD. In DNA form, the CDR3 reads TGTGCCATCAGTACTGGGACAGGCGGCTACACCTTC. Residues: CAISTGTGGYTF.

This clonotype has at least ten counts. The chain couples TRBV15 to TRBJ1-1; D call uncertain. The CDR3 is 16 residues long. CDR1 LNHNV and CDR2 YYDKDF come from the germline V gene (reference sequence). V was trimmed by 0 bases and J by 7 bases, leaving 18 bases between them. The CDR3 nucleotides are TGTGCCACCAGCAGAGATTCCCCGGCAGGAGATATTGAAGCTTTCTTT. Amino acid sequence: CATSRDSPAGDIEAFF.

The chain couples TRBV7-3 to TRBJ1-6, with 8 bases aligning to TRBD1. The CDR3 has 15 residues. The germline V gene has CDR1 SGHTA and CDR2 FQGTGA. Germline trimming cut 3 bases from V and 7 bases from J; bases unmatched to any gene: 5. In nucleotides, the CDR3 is TGTGCCAGCAGCTTTTCCCGGACAGGGAATTCACCCCTCCACTTT. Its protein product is CASSFSRTGNSPLHF.

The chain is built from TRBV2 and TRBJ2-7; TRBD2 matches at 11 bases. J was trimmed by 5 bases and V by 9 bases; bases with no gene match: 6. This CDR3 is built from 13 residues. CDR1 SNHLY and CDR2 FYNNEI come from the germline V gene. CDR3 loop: CASRSGRDHEQYF. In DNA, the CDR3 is TGTGCCAGTCGTAGCGGGAGGGACCACGAGCAGTACTTC.

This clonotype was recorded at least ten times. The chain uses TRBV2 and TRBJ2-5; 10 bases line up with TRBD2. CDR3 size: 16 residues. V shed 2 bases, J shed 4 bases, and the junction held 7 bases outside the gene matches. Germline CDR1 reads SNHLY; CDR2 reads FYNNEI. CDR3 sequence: CASSESSGRAGETQYF. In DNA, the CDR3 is TGTGCCAGCAGTGAATCCAGCGGGAGGGCCGGAGAGACCCAGTACTTC. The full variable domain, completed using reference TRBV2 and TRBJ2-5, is EPEVTQTPSHQVTQMGQEVILRCVPISNHLYFYWYRQILGQKVEFLVSFYNNEISEKSEIFDDQFSVERPDGSNFTLKIRSTKLEDSAMYFCASSESSGRAGETQYFGPGTRLLVL.